The 27 T cell receptor beta chains presented below share a single source sample, sequenced in a study of T cells in women clearing cervical HPV infection. The method was immunoSEQ multiplex PCR; TCRdb's version includes in-frame clones alone and lacks a portion of them. Its listing shows more than 20,000 clones. Sequenced sample: blood buffy coat. Receptor source: a woman aged 18 to 75 with a cervical HPV16 infection that either progressed to CIN3+ or cleared (not recorded which).

As to this clone: The read finishes 3 residues shy of the CDR3 end, and the germline J gene is used to complete it. The J gene is TRBJ1-2, the V gene TRBV5-1; D gene ambiguous. Germline CDR1 and CDR2: SGHRS and YFSETQ. The CDR3 totals 13 residues. The V and J ends lost 0 bases and 4 bases respectively, with 7 bases between them. This CDR3 is CASSLVPGYGYTF. CDR3 DNA, as far as it was read: TGCGCCAGCAGCTTGGTTCCCGGCTATGGC.

Comment on this clone: The CDR3 end lies 3 residues beyond the end of the read and is filled in from the germline J gene. The rearrangement joins TRBV6-2 or TRBV6-3 to TRBJ2-7; maybe TRBD1 (5 bases). With 5 bases removed from V and 2 bases from J, the gap between germline ends came to 13 bases. This CDR3 region has 14 residues. From germline, CDR1 is MNHEY and CDR2 SVGEGT. The CDR3 sequence is CASSRTLLPYEQYF. The covered CDR3 bases are TGTGCCAGCAGTCGGACACTGCTCCCCTACGAG.

About this clone itself: The sequenced fragment ends 3 residues before the CDR3 boundary, so the rest is inferred from the germline J gene. The chain is built from TRBV5-4 and TRBJ2-3, with TRBD2 matching over 7 bases. Looked up from germline, CDR1 is SGHNT and CDR2 is YYREEE (reference sequence). The CDR3 is 15 residues long. The V and J ends lost 4 bases and 5 bases, in that order; junction bases with no gene match: 10. The CDR3 here is CASSNSGGRRDTQYF. The CDR3 DNA, read in part, is TGTGCCAGCAGCAATTCGGGGGGAAGAAGAGATACG.

The CDR3 spells CASSLAGTGIYDYTF. The DNA read from the CDR3 is TGTGCCAGCAGCTTGGCCGGGACAGGAATCTACGAC. The chain links TRBV7-9 to TRBJ1-2, with 8 bases lining up with TRBD1. Read sequence stops 3 residues before the CDR3 end, and the germline J gene provides the missing end. CDR1 and CDR2 (germline): SEHNR, FQNEAQ (reference sequence). The CDR3 consists of 15 residues.

Worth noting for this clone: The CDR3 end is not reached by the read, which stops 3 residues before it; the germline J gene fills it in. This chain joins TRBV12-5 and TRBJ1-2; TRBD1 matches 7 bases. The V and J ends lost 2 bases and 5 bases, in that order; junction bases with no gene match: 5. There are 14 residues in the CDR3. Looked up from germline, CDR1 is LGHNT and CDR2 is FRNRAP. The CDR3 region is CASGLPGQLYGYTF. The CDR3 bases that were read are TGTGCTAGTGGTTTGCCGGGACAGCTTTATGGC.

About this clone itself: Read data end 3 residues before the CDR3 end; the end is taken from the germline J gene. The chain combines TRBV28 with TRBJ1-2, with D perhaps TRBD1 (5 bases). This CDR3 is 13 amino acids long. Looked up from germline, CDR1 is MDHEN and CDR2 is SYDVKM. The V gene lost 6 bases and the J gene lost 2 bases, with 10 bases spanning the gap. The sequenced CDR3 bases are TGTGCCAGCAGGACAGCGCTAAACTATGGC. It specifies CASRTALNYG. The full CDR3 protein reads CASRTALNYGYTF.

A note on this clone: One end of the junction is discordant with germline, which a read error may explain. Read coverage stops 3 residues before the CDR3 terminus; the germline J gene supplies the remainder. The J gene is TRBJ2-4, the V gene TRBV5-6, with TRBD1 matching over 8 bases. CDR1 is SGHDT and CDR2 is YYEEEE in the germline V gene. The CDR3 contains 14 residues. Here the CDR3 reads CVSSFGQGIIGQYF. The CDR3 DNA, read in part, is TGTGTCAGCAGCTTCGGACAGGGTATTATAGGT. Combining the CDR3 with reference TRBV5-6 and TRBJ2-4 gives the whole variable domain DAGVTQSPTHLIKTRGQQVTLRCSPKSGHDTVSWYQQALGQGPQFIFQYYEEEERQRGNFPDRFSGHQFPNYSSELNVNALLLGDSALYLCVSSFGQGIIGQYFGAGTRLSVL.

To note about this clone: The CDR3 end falls 3 residues outside the read, so it is completed with the germline J gene. The J gene is TRBJ2-3, the V gene TRBV9; 9 bases map to TRBD2. Germline V gene lookup returns CDR1 SGDLS and CDR2 YYNGEE. The V gene end was trimmed by 1 base and the J gene end by 0 bases; junction bases not matched to a gene: 6. The CDR3 loop spans 17 amino acids. CDR3 DNA (partial): TGTGCCAGCAGCGTAACCCCCGGACTAGCGAGCACAGATACG. This encodes CASSVTPGLASTDT. In full, the CDR3 reads CASSVTPGLASTDTQYF.

To note about this clone: Relative to the germline gene, one junction end is altered; a read error may explain this. The read halts 3 residues ahead of the CDR3 end, with the missing end drawn from the germline J gene. The chain joins TRBV4-2 to TRBJ2-7, with 11 bases lining up with TRBD2. The germline gives CDR1 LGHNA, CDR2 YNFKEQ. CDR3 size: 16 residues. The sequenced CDR3 bases are TGCGCCAGCAGTCAATTAGCGGGAGGGACCCCCTACGAG. This sequence encodes CASSQLAGGTPYE. The entire CDR3 is CASSQLAGGTPYEQYF.

With respect to this clone: The CDR3 goes on 3 residues after the read ends, and that part is filled in from the germline J gene. Other nucleotide sequences in the sample specify the same CDR3. J is TRBJ2-1 and V is TRBV19, with 8 positions matching TRBD2. The germline V gene has CDR1 LNHDA and CDR2 SQIVND (reference sequence). The junction had 8 bases not matched to a gene; V was cut back by 0 bases and J by 4 bases. The CDR3 loop spans 17 amino acids. The covered CDR3 bases are TGTGCCAGTAGTATAGATCTAGCTAGCGGGCCTTACAATGAG. Amino acid sequence: CASSIDLASGPYNE. The entire CDR3 reads CASSIDLASGPYNEQFF.

Remarks on this clone: The CDR3 is cut off 3 residues early in the read; its end comes from the germline J gene. The V gene is TRBV11-3, the J gene TRBJ2-5, with D possibly matching TRBD2 (5 bases). Per germline, CDR1 SGHNT and CDR2 YENEEA. The CDR3 runs 14 residues. Between the trimmed V and J ends, which lost 5 bases and 4 bases, there was a span of 14 bases. The covered CDR3 bases are TGTGCCAGCAGCCTGCAGAGAGGGTCAGAGACC. Translation: CASSLQRGSET. The whole CDR3 sequence is CASSLQRGSETQYF.

Comments on this clone: The read comes to an end 3 residues before the CDR3 does, leaving the germline J gene to fill in the end. The rearrangement joins TRBV19 to TRBJ2-3; 13 bases align to TRBD2. Trimming cost V 5 bases and J 2 bases; bases outside gene matches: 4. Germline-derived CDR1 and CDR2 are LNHDA and SQIVND (reference sequence). This CDR3 contains 16 residues. The CDR3 is CASSLGLAGPTDTQYF. The CDR3 bases that were read are TGTGCCAGTAGTTTGGGACTAGCGGGGCCCACAGATACG.

Concerning this clone: The read terminates 3 residues ahead of where the CDR3 ends, so the germline J gene completes it. The gene calls are TRBV2 and TRBJ2-7; 7 positions agree with TRBD1. The CDR3 has 13 residues. V was pared by 9 bases and J by 3 bases, with 8 bases of the junction left unmatched. Germline CDR1 SNHLY, CDR2 FYNNEI. Incomplete CDR3 DNA: TGTGCCAGTAAGGGACAGAGTTACTACGAG. Residues: CASKGQSYYE. The entire CDR3 protein is CASKGQSYYEQYF.

A note on this clone: The read gets to within 3 residues of the CDR3 end, and the germline J gene fills in the rest. The chain uses TRBV5-1 and TRBJ1-1; 7 positions match TRBD1. This CDR3 comprises 14 residues. With V trimmed by 2 bases and J by 0 bases, 1 base remained unmatched. Germline V gives CDR1 SGHRS, CDR2 YFSETQ. The CDR3 here is CASSLQGMNTEAFF. CDR3 bases read: TGCGCCAGCAGCTTACAGGGGATGAACACTGAA.

About this clone itself: The read halts 3 residues ahead of the CDR3 end, with the missing end drawn from the germline J gene. The chain uses TRBV19 and TRBJ1-2; TRBD1 matches 7 bases. The CDR3 spans 14 residues. The V gene end was trimmed by 7 bases and the J gene end by 0 bases; junction bases not matched to a gene: 5. Germline CDR1 reads LNHDA; CDR2 reads SQIVND (reference sequence). The covered CDR3 bases are TGTGCCAGTAATATCAGGGGGGCTAACTATGGC. It is translated as CASNIRGANYG. The whole CDR3 reads CASNIRGANYGYTF.

As to this clone: The CDR3 end is not reached by the read, which stops 3 residues before it; the germline J gene fills it in. This chain links TRBV6-2 or TRBV6-3 with TRBJ1-2, with D uncertain. The CDR3 extends over 11 amino acids. Germline-derived CDR1 and CDR2 are MNHEY and SVGEGT. The CDR3 here is CATAGGYDYTF. The sequenced part of the CDR3 DNA is TGTGCCACCGCGGGTGGCTACGAC.

Details on this clone: The read terminates 3 residues before the CDR3 end, so the remaining end is supplied by the germline J gene. V is TRBV29-1 and J is TRBJ1-2, with 8 bases identical to TRBD1. Germline V gene lookup returns CDR1 SQVTM and CDR2 ANQGSEA. The CDR3 is 12 residues long. The sequenced CDR3 bases are TGCAGCTCCGGGACAGGCTACAATGAC. This codes for CSSGTGYND. The CDR3 in full is CSSGTGYNDYTF.

Of note for this clone: The read finishes 3 residues shy of the CDR3 end, and the germline J gene is used to complete it. The rearrangement uses TRBV29-1 and TRBJ2-3, with D possibly being TRBD1 (6 bases). CDR3 length: 14 amino acids. Germline CDR1 reads SQVTM; CDR2 reads ANQGSEA. The sequenced part of the CDR3 DNA is TGCAGCGTTGTCGGGGCAGGGGCTGGAGAGACG. It encodes CSVVGAGAGET. The complete CDR3 protein is CSVVGAGAGETQYF.

In regard to this clone: The read stops 3 residues short of the end of the CDR3; the missing end is completed from the germline J gene. The gene calls are TRBV11-2 and TRBJ2-7; 11 nucleotides agree with TRBD2. This CDR3 spans 15 amino acids. Trimming at V came to 5 bases and at J to 6 bases, leaving 9 bases not matched to a gene. Per germline, CDR1 SGHAT and CDR2 FQNNGV. CDR3 in amino acids: CASSEILAGVAEQYF. The part of the CDR3 DNA that was read is TGTGCCAGCAGCGAAATACTAGCGGGAGTCGCCGAG.

Comment on this clone: Read data end 3 residues before the CDR3 end; the end is taken from the germline J gene. The V and J genes are TRBV7-8 and TRBJ1-2; D call uncertain. This CDR3 is built from 16 residues. Germline lookup yields CDR1 SGHVS and CDR2 FQNEAQ. Here the CDR3 reads CASSLGTSGSPYDYTF. The sequenced part of the CDR3 DNA is TGTGCCAGCAGCTTAGGGACTAGCGGGTCCCCCTACGAC.

Note on this clone: The read halts 3 residues ahead of the CDR3 end, with the missing end drawn from the germline J gene. V gene TRBV7-2 combines with J gene TRBJ1-2; D not resolved. The CDR3 is 17 amino acids. Germline CDR1 SGHTA, CDR2 FQGNSA. The CDR3 sequence: CASSLAGGLISTDTYTF. The sequenced CDR3 bases are TGTGCCAGCAGCTTAGCGGGAGGACTCATTAGCACAGATACC. Variable domain in full (rest from reference TRBV7-2 and TRBJ1-2): GAGVSQSPSNKVTEKGKDVELRCDPISGHTALYWYRQSLGQGLEFLIYFQGNSAPDKSGLPSDRFSAERTGGSVSTLTIQRTQQEDSAVYLCASSLAGGLISTDTYTFGSGTRLTVV.

The CDR3 loop is CSAEVSRRGGEQYF. Incomplete CDR3 DNA: TGCAGTGCTGAGGTCTCTCGGAGGGGTGGCGAG. V and J are TRBV20-1 and TRBJ2-7, with D maybe TRBD2 (6 bases). Read data end 3 residues before the CDR3 end; the end is taken from the germline J gene. Trimming pared 5 bases from V and 6 bases from J, leaving 20 bases between. CDR3 size: 14 residues. Germline-derived CDR1 and CDR2 are DFQATT and SNEGSKA (reference sequence).

Of note for this clone: The read is 3 residues too short to cover the CDR3 end, so that end is filled in from the germline J gene. The V gene is TRBV19, the J gene TRBJ2-1; D not certain. With 5 bases removed from V and 4 bases from J, the gap between germline ends came to 12 bases. The CDR3 extends over 14 amino acids. Germline V lookup: CDR1 LNHDA, CDR2 SQIVND (reference sequence). The covered CDR3 bases are TGTGCCAGTAGTCCGACGGCGGTATACAATGAG. It yields the protein CASSPTAVYNE. The whole CDR3 reads CASSPTAVYNEQFF.

To note about this clone: The CDR3 goes on 3 residues after the read ends, and that part is filled in from the germline J gene. The chain joins TRBV18 to TRBJ1-4; D is unclear. The germline V gene has CDR1 KGHSH and CDR2 LQKENI. This CDR3 has 14 amino acids. CDR3 DNA, as far as it was read: TGTGCCAGCTCACCACCGACCCGTGGTACTAGA. Translating it yields CASSPPTRGTR. From start to end, the CDR3 is CASSPPTRGTRLFF.

Concerning this clone: One end of the junction varies from germline; a read error may be responsible. Read sequence stops 3 residues before the CDR3 end, and the germline J gene provides the missing end. The rearrangement uses TRBV12-3 or TRBV12-4 and TRBJ2-3, with 10 bases identical to TRBD2. The CDR3 consists of 17 residues. CDR3 DNA, as far as it was read: TGTGCCAGCAGTTTAGTCCGGGGGACTAGCGCCCCAGAGACG. Translated, it gives CASSLVRGTSAPET. In full, the CDR3 is CASSLVRGTSAPETQYF.

Considering frequency, this clone is medium-sized. The read falls 3 residues short of the CDR3 end, and the missing part is taken from the germline J gene. This same CDR3 is encoded by further DNA sequences in the sample. This chain links TRBV30 with TRBJ1-3; D might be TRBD1 (5 bases). CDR1 GTSNPN and CDR2 SVGIG come from the germline V gene (reference sequence). V was pared by 7 bases and J by 4 bases, with 14 bases between. This CDR3 is built from 13 residues. The CDR3 reads CASQGVSGNTIYF. The CDR3 bases that were read are TGTGCCTCGCAGGGAGTTTCCGGAAACACC.

CDR3 loop: CASSPGDRWNPEAFF. The CDR3 bases that were read are TGTGCCAGCTCACCAGGGGACAGGTGGAATCCTGAA. The rearrangement links TRBV18 to TRBJ1-1; TRBD1 matches at 8 bases. The read ends 3 residues shy of where the CDR3 ends; the end is completed using the germline J gene. The trim removed 2 bases at V and 6 bases at J, leaving 8 bases unmatched. The CDR3 consists of 15 residues. Germline CDR1 is KGHSH and CDR2 is LQKENI.